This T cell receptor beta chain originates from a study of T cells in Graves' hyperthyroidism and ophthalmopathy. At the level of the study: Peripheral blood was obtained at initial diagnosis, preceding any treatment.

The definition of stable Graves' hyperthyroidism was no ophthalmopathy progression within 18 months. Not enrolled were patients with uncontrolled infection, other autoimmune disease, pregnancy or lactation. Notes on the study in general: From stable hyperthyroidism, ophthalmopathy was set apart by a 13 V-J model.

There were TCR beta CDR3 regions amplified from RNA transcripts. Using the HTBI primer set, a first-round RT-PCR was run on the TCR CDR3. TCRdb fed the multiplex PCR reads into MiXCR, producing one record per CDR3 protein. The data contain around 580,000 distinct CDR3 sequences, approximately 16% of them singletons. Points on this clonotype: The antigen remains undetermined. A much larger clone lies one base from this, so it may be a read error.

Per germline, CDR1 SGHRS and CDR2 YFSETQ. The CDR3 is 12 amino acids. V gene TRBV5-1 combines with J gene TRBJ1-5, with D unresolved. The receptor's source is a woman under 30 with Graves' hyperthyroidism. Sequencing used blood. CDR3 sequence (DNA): TGCACCAGCAGCCAAGACGACGGTCCCCAGCATTTT. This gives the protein CTSSQDDGPQHF.